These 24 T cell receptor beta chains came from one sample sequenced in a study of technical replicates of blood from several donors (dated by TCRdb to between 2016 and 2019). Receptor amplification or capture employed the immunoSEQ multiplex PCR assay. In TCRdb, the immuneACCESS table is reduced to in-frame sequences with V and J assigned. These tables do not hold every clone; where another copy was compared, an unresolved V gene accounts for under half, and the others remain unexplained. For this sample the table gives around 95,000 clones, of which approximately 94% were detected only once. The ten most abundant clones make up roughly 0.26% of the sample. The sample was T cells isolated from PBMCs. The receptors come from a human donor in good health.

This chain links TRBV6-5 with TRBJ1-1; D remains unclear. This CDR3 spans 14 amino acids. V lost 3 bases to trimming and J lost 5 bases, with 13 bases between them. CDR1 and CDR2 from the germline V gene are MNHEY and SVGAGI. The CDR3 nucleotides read TGTGCCAGCAGTTATTTTCAGGTAACAACTGAAGCTTTCTTT. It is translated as CASSYFQVTTEAFF.

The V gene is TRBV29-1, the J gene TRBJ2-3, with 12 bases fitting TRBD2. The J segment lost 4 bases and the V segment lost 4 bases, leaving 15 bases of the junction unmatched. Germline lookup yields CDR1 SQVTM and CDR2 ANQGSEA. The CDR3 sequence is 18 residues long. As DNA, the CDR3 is TGCAGCGTTGTTTCCCTAGCGGGAGGGCCAGGGGAGGCAGATACGCAGTATTTT. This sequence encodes CSVVSLAGGPGEADTQYF.

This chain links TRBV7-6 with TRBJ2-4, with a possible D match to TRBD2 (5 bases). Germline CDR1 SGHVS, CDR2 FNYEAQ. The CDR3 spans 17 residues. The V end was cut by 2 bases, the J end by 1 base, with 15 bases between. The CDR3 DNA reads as TGTGCCAGCAGCTTATTTCTGAGGGAGTCGGCCAAAAACATTCAGTACTTC. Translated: CASSLFLRESAKNIQYF.

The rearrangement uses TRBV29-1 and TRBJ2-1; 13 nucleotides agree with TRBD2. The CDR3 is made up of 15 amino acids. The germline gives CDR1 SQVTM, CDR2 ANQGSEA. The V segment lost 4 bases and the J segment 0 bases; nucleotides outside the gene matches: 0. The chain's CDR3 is CSVGTSGSSYNEQFF. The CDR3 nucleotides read TGCAGCGTTGGGACTAGCGGGAGCTCCTACAATGAGCAGTTCTTC.

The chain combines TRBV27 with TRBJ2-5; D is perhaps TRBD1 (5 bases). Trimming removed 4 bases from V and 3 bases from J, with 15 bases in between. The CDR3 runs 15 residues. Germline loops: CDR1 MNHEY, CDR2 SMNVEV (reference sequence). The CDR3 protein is CASSSQGAGEETQYF. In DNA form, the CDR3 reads TGTGCCAGCAGTTCCCAAGGGGCAGGAGAAGAGACCCAGTACTTC.

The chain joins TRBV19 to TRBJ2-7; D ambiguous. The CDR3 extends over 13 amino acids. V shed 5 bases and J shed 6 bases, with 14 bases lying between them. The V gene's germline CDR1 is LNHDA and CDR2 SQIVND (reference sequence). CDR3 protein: CASSAQTLREQYF. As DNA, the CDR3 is TGTGCCAGTAGTGCGCAGACATTGCGCGAGCAGTACTTC.

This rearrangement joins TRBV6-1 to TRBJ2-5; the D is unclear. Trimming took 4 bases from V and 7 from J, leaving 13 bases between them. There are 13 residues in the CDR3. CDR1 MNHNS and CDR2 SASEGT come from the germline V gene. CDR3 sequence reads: CASSVPITRTQYF. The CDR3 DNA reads TGTGCCAGCAGTGTACCTATCACCCGGACCCAGTACTTC.

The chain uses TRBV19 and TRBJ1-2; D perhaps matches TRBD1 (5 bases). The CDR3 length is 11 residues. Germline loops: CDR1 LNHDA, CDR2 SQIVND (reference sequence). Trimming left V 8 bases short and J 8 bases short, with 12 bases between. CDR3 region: CASGARGGYTF. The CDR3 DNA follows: TGTGCCAGTGGGGCCCGTGGGGGCTACACCTTC.

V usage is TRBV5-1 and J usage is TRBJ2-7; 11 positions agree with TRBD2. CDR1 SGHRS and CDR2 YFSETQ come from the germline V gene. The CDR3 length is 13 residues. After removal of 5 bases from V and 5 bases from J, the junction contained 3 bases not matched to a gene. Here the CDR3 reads CASRLAGGDEQYF. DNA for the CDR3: TGCGCCAGCAGGCTAGCGGGAGGCGACGAGCAGTACTTC.

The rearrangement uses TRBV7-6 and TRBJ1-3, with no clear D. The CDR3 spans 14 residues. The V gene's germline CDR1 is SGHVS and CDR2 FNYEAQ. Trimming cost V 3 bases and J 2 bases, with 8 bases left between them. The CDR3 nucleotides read TGTGCCAGCAGCTTCCTAGGAGCTGGAAACACCATATATTTT. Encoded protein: CASSFLGAGNTIYF.

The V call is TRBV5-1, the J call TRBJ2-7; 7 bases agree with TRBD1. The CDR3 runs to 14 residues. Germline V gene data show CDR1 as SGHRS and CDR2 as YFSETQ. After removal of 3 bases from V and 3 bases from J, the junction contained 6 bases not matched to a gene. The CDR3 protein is CASSSGQSSYEQYF. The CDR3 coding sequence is TGCGCCAGCAGCTCGGGACAGAGTAGCTACGAGCAGTACTTC.

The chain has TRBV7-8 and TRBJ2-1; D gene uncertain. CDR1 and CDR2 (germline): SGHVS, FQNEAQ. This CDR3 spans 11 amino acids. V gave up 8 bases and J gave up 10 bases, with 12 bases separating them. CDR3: CASAPPGEQFF. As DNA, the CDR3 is TGTGCCAGCGCCCCCCCCGGGGAGCAGTTCTTC. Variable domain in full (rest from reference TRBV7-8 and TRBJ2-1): GAGVSQSPRYKVAKRGQDVALRCDPISGHVSLFWYQQALGQGPEFLTYFQNEAQLDKSGLPSDRFFAERPEGSVSTLKIQRTQQEDSAVYLCASAPPGEQFFGPGTRLTVL.

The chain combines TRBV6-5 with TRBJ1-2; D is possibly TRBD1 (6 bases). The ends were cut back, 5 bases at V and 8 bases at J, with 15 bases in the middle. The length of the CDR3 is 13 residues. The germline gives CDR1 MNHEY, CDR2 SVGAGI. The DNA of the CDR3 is TGTGCCAGCAGTAATGGACAGCTACGAGGCTACACCTTC. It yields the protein CASSNGQLRGYTF.

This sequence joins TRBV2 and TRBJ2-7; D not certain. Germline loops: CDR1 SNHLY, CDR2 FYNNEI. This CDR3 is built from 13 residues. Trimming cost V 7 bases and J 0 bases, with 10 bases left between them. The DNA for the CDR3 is TGTGCCAGCACTATTGGAGCCTCCTACGAGCAGTACTTC. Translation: CASTIGASYEQYF.

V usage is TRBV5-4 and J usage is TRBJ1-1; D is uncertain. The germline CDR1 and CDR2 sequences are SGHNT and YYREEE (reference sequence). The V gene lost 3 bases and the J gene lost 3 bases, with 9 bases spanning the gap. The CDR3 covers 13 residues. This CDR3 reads CASSSTVDTEAFF. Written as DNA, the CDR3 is TGTGCCAGCAGCTCCACAGTGGACACTGAAGCTTTCTTT.

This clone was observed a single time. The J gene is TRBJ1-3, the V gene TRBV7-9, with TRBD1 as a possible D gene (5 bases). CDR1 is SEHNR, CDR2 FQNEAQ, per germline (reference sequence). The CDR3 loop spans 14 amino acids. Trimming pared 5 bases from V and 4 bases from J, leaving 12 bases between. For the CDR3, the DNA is TGTGCCAGCAGCCCCAGGGTGTTCGGAAACACCATATATTTT. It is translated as CASSPRVFGNTIYF.

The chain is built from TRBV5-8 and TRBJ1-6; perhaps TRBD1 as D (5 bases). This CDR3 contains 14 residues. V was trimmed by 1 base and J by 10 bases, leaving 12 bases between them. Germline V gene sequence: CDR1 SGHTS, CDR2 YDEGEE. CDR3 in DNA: TGTGCCAGCAGCTTGAAGGGGTTCGGGTCACCCCTCCACTTT. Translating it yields CASSLKGFGSPLHF.

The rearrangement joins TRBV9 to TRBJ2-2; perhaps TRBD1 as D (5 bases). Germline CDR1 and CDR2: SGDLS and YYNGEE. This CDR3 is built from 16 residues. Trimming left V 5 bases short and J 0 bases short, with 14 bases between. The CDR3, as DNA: TGTGCCAGCAGTCGACAGTCCTGGGCGAACACCGGGGAGCTGTTTTTT. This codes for CASSRQSWANTGELFF.

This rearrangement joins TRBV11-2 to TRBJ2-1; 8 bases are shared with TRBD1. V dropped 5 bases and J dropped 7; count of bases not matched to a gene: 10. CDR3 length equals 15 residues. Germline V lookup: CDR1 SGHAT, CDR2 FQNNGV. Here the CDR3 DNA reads TGTGCCAGCAGCCTAGGACAGGGCACCCGAAATGAGCAGTTCTTC. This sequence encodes CASSLGQGTRNEQFF.

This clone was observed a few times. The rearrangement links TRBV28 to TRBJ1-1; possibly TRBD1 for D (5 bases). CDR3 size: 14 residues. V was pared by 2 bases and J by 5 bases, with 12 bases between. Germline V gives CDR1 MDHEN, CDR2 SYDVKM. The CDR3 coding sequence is TGTGCCAGCAGTTTAGGAGGGGTGGGGACTGAAGCTTTCTTT. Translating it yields CASSLGGVGTEAFF. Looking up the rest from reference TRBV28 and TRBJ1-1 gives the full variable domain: DVKVTQSSRYLVKRTGEKVFLECVQDMDHENMFWYRQDPGLGLRLIYFSYDVKMKEKGDIPEGYSVSREKKERFSLILESASTNQTSMYLCASSLGGVGTEAFFGQGTRLTVV.

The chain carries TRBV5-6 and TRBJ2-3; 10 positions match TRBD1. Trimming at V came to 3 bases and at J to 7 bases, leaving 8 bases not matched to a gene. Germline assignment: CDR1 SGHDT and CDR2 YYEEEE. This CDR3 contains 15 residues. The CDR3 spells CASSSGTGDLNTQYF. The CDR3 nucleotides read TGTGCCAGCAGCTCAGGGACAGGGGACTTGAATACGCAGTATTTT.

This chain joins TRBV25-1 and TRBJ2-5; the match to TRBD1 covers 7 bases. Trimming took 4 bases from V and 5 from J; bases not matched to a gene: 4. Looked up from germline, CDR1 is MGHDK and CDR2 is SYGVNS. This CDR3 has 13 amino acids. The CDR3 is CASSGTQGETQYF. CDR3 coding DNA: TGTGCCAGCAGTGGGACACAGGGGGAGACCCAGTACTTC.

The CDR3 loop is CASSVSLAKNIQYF. Written as DNA, the CDR3 is TGTGCCAGCAGCGTCTCACTAGCCAAAAACATTCAGTACTTC. The rearrangement uses TRBV9 and TRBJ2-4, with D unclear. V was shortened by 2 bases and J by 0 bases, with 6 bases between the two germline ends. Germline V CDR1 and CDR2: SGDLS, YYNGEE. CDR3 length equals 14 residues.

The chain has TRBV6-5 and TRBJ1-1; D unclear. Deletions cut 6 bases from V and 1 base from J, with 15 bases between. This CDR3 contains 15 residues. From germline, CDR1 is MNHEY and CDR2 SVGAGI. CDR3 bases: TGTGCCAGCAGAAGACCGGGATTGCGGAACACTGAAGCTTTCTTT. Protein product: CASRRPGLRNTEAFF.